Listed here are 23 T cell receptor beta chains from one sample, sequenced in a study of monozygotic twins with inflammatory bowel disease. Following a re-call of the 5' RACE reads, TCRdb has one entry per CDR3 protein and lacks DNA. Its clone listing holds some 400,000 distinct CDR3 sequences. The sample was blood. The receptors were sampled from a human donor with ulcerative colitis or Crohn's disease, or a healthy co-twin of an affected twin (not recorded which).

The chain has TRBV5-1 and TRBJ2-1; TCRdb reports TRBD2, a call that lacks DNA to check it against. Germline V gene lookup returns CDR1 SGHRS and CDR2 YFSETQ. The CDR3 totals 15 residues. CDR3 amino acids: CASIRLAGGPNEQFF.

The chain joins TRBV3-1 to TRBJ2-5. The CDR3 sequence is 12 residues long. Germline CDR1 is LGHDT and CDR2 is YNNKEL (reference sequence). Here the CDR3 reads CASSRIEETQYF.

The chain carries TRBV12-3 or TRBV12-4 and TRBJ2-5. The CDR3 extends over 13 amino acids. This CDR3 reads CASTPSSRETQYF.

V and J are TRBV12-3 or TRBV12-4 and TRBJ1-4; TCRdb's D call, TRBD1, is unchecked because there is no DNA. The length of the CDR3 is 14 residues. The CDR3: CASSPRDTREKLFF.

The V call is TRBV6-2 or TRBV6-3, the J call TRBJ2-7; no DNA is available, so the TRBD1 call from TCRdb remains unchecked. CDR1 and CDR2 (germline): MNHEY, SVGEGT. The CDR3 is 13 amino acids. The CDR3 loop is CASSYYAQGEQYF.

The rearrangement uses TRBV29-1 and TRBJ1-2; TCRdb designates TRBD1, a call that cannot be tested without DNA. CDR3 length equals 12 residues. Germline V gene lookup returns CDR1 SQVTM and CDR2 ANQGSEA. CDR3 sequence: CSAWTGNYGYTF.

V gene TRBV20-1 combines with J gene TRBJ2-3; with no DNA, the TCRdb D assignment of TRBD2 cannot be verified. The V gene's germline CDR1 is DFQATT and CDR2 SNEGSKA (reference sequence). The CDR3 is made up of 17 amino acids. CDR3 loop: CSATLLKAGNTADTQYF.

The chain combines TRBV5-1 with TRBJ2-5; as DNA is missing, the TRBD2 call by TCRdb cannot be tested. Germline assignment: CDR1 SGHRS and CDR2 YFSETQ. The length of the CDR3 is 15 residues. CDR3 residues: CASSLRREGMETQYF.

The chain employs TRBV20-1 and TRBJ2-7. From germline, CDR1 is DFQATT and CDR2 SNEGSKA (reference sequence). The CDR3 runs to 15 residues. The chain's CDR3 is CSAPKPQIRLYEQYF.

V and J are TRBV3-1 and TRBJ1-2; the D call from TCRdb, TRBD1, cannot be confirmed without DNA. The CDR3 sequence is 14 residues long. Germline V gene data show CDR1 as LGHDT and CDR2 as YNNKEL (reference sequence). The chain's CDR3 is CASSQDSPRGGYTF.

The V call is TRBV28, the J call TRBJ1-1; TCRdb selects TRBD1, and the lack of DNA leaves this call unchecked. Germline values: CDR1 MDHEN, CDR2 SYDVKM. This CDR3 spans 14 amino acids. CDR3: CASSPQGAVTEAFF.

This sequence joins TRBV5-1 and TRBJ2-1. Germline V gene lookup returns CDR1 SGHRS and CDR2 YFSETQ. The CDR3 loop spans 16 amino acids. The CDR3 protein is CASSLAPYQDYNEQFF. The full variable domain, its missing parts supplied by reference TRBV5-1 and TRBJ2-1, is KAGVTQTPRYLIKTRGQQVTLSCSPISGHRSVSWYQQTPGQGLQFLFEYFSETQRNKGNFPGRFSGRQFSNSRSEMNVSTLELGDSALYLCASSLAPYQDYNEQFFGPGTRLTVL.

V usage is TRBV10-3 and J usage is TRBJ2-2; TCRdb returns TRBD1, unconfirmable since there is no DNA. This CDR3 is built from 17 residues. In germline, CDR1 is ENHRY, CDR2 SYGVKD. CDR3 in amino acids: CAISESGTLGNTGELFF.

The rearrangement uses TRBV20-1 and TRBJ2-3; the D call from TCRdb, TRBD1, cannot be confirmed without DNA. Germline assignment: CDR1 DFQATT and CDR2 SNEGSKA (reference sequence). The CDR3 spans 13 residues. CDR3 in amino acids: CSASWAVTDTQYF.

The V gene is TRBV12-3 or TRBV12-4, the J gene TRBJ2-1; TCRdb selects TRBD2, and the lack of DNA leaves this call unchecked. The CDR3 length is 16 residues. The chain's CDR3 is CASSLLAGAGVNEQFF.

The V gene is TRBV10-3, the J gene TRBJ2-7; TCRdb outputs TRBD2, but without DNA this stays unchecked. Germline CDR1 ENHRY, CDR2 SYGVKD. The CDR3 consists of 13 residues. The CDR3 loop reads CAIRREQGNEQYF.

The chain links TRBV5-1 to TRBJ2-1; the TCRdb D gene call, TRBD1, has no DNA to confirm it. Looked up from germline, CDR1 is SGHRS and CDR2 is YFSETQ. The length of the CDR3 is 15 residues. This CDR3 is CASSLGGVLYNEQFF.

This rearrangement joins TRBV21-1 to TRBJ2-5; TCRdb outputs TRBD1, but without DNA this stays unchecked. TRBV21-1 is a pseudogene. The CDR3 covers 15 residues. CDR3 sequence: CASSGHRGLRETEYF.

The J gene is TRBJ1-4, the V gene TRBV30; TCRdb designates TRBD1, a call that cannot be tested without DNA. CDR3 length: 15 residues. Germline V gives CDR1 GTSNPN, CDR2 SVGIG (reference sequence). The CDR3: CACVGTGDPSEKLFF.

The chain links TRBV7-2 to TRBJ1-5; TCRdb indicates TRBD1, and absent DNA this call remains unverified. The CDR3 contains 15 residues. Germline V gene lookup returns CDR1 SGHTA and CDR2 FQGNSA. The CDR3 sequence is CASSLGGSPNQPQHF.

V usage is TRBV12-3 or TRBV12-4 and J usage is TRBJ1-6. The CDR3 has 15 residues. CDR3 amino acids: CASSFRDSYNSPLHF.

The CDR3 is CASSEAKLAPYNEQFF. The chain uses TRBV6-1 and TRBJ2-1; the D call from TCRdb, TRBD2, cannot be confirmed without DNA. The germline V gene has CDR1 MNHNS and CDR2 SASEGT. The CDR3 runs to 16 residues.

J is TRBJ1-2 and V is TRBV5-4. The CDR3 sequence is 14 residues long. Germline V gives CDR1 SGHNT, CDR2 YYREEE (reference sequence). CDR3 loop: CASSRKDGYYGYTF.